The sequence of this TCR beta chain was determined in a study of shared clonotypes between healthy human individuals. Overall study context: The study enrolled two women and three men aged 18 to 49.

This table comes from immunoSEQ multiplex PCR, and its TCRdb copy is limited to in-frame clones, with some not included. The table records roughly 590,000 clones, 95% of them present only once. Positively selected for CCR7, the CD45RO-negative cells used as naive CD8 cells excluded terminally differentiated effector memory CD45RA+ cells. V lost 1 base to trimming and J lost 8 bases, with 19 bases between them. The germline CDR1 and CDR2 sequences are SGHNT and YYREEE (reference sequence). This CDR3 contains 16 residues. This sequence joins TRBV5-4 and TRBJ2-4; D could derive from TRBD1 or TRBD2 (5 bases each). Sequencing used naive CD8+ T cells sorted from blood. This clonotype originated in a woman aged 25-40 years in good health. The CDR3 sequence is CASSLPNRGQGDIQYF. The CDR3 nucleotides read TGTGCCAGCAGCTTGCCTAATCGAGGGCAGGGTGACATTCAGTACTTC.